The 18 T cell receptor beta chains given below trace back to one sample, sequenced in a study of a mutant IDH1 vaccine in newly diagnosed glioma. Time point of the sample: week 35, safety follow-up. Each dose delivered 300 ug of mutant IDH1 20-mer peptide subcutaneously with imiquimod. Antigens for these TCRs are unknown. Produced via immunoSEQ multiplex PCR; TCRdb's table is partial and in-frame only. The data hold about 69,000 clones, with about 88% observed a single time. Sequencing was performed on PBMCs, taken from a glioma patient whose treatment included an IDH1 peptide vaccine. The receptors were gathered from a man younger than 40 with glioma.

This rearrangement joins TRBV14 to TRBJ2-7; tentative D call: TRBD1 (7 bases). CDR3 length equals 13 residues. The germline gives CDR1 SGHDN, CDR2 FVKESK. V was trimmed by 3 bases and J by 9 bases, leaving 15 bases between them. CDR3 region: CASSHTEGAGQYF. CDR3 in DNA: TGTGCCAGCAGCCATACGGAGGGGGCTGGGCAGTACTTC.

A single count supports this clone. The J gene is TRBJ2-5, the V gene TRBV5-1; unclear D gene. In germline, CDR1 is SGHRS, CDR2 YFSETQ. V was clipped by 0 bases and J by 4 bases, with 10 bases between them. This CDR3 spans 14 amino acids. Here the CDR3 reads CASSLEGRRETQYF. CDR3 DNA: TGCGCCAGCAGCTTGGAGGGTAGGCGAGAGACCCAGTACTTC.

V gene TRBV27 combines with J gene TRBJ1-5, with no clear D. Germline CDR1 MNHEY, CDR2 SMNVEV (reference sequence). The CDR3 consists of 15 residues. V lost 0 bases to trimming and J lost 6 bases, with 12 bases between them. CDR3 loop: CASSLSAPDRQPQHF. DNA of the CDR3: TGTGCCAGCAGTTTATCGGCCCCGGACCGTCAGCCCCAGCATTTT.

About this clone: The same CDR3 can be traced to other DNA sequences in this sample. This rearrangement joins TRBV27 to TRBJ2-7, with D perhaps TRBD2 (6 bases). Looked up from germline, CDR1 is MNHEY and CDR2 is SMNVEV (reference sequence). CDR3 length equals 12 residues. The ends were cut back, 4 bases at V and 4 bases at J, with 8 bases in the middle. The CDR3 reads CASSSGLYEQYF. The CDR3 DNA sequence: TGTGCCAGCAGTTCGGGACTGTACGAGCAGTACTTC.

The chain recombines TRBV7-6 with TRBJ1-2; D call uncertain. Trimming removed 1 base at V and 3 bases at J, with 6 bases between. Germline CDR1 reads SGHVS; CDR2 reads FNYEAQ. The CDR3 is made up of 13 amino acids. CDR3 protein: CASSLGGDYGYTF. The CDR3, as DNA: TGTGCCAGCAGCTTAGGTGGTGACTATGGCTACACCTTC.

V gene TRBV7-9 combines with J gene TRBJ1-3; no definite D call. The CDR3 has 14 residues. Germline values: CDR1 SEHNR, CDR2 FQNEAQ (reference sequence). Trimming removed 1 base at V and 3 bases at J, with 7 bases between. The DNA of the CDR3 is TGTGCCAGCAGCTTAGTGGCAGTTGGAAACACCATATATTTT. It specifies CASSLVAVGNTIYF. The entire variable domain, with the rest obtained from reference TRBV7-9 and TRBJ1-3, is as follows: DTGVSQNPRHKITKRGQNVTFRCDPISEHNRLYWYRQTLGQGPEFLTYFQNEAQLEKSRLLSDRFSAERPKGSFSTLEIQRTEQGDSAMYLCASSLVAVGNTIYFGEGSWLTVV.

CDR3 in DNA: TGCGCCAGCAGCCACCGAGGACCCAGTAGGCAAGAGACCCAGTACTTC. Protein sequence: CASSHRGPSRQETQYF. The chain combines TRBV4-1 with TRBJ2-5; D remains unclear. The CDR3 has 16 residues. The V end was cut by 3 bases, the J end by 2 bases, with 16 bases between. Germline V gives CDR1 MGHRA, CDR2 YSYEKL.

The chain employs TRBV4-1 and TRBJ2-1; D is uncertain. Trimming took 0 bases from V and 0 from J, leaving 9 bases between them. The CDR3 is 16 amino acids. Germline V lookup: CDR1 MGHRA, CDR2 YSYEKL. CDR3 DNA sequence: TGCGCCAGCAGCCAAGATCCACGGAGCTCCTACAATGAGCAGTTCTTC. This encodes CASSQDPRSSYNEQFF.

The genes are TRBV9 and TRBJ1-6; 7 nucleotides align to TRBD1. Trimming removed 4 bases from V and 10 bases from J; junction bases left unmatched: 8. This CDR3 has 14 amino acids. The germline CDR1 and CDR2 sequences are SGDLS and YYNGEE. The CDR3 nucleotides read TGTGCCAGCAGCTTAAGGACAGGTCGGTCACCCCTCCACTTT. It specifies CASSLRTGRSPLHF.

The rearrangement joins TRBV6-6 to TRBJ2-3; the D is unclear. This CDR3 region has 15 residues. Germline CDR1 MNHNY, CDR2 SVGAGI (reference sequence). V lost 2 bases, J lost 0 bases, and 9 bases lay in between. The CDR3 region is CASSYQQISTDTQYF. The CDR3 DNA reads TGTGCCAGCAGTTACCAACAGATTAGCACAGATACGCAGTATTTT.

The J gene is TRBJ1-1, the V gene TRBV11-2; 8 positions agree with TRBD1. This CDR3 has 15 amino acids. Unmatched junction bases numbered 6, after V lost 5 bases and J lost 1 base. CDR1 is SGHAT and CDR2 is FQNNGV in the germline V gene. The CDR3 spells CASSRSGTGNTEAFF. Written as DNA, the CDR3 is TGTGCCAGCAGCCGATCCGGGACAGGGAACACTGAAGCTTTCTTT.

This chain links TRBV6-1 with TRBJ2-3; TRBD1 or TRBD2 may be the D gene (5 bases each). V was clipped by 3 bases and J by 7 bases, with 11 bases between them. In germline, CDR1 is MNHNS, CDR2 SASEGT. The CDR3 totals 13 residues. The CDR3 bases are TGTGCCAGCAGTGAGGGACGGGTGCATACGCAGTATTTT. Residues: CASSEGRVHTQYF.

This chain joins TRBV7-8 and TRBJ1-4; 10 bases are shared with TRBD1. This CDR3 region has 20 residues. The J segment lost 0 bases and the V segment lost 2 bases, leaving 12 bases of the junction unmatched. Germline V gene sequence: CDR1 SGHVS, CDR2 FQNEAQ. The CDR3 DNA is TGTGCCAGCAGCTTAAGAGTGAGGGACAGGGGAGCAGCAACTAATGAAAAACTGTTTTTT. As protein: CASSLRVRDRGAATNEKLFF.

The rearrangement uses TRBV5-1 and TRBJ2-7; 12 positions agree with TRBD2. This CDR3 region has 16 residues. The germline V gene has CDR1 SGHRS and CDR2 YFSETQ. V trimming: 1 base; J trimming: 5 bases; junction bases outside the gene matches: 7. CDR3 residues: CASSLSTSGRTHEQYF. The CDR3 nucleotides read TGCGCCAGCAGCTTGAGTACTAGCGGGAGGACCCACGAGCAGTACTTC.

The chain carries TRBV19 and TRBJ1-2, with D uncertain. Trimming removed 5 bases at V and 4 bases at J, with 14 bases between. Germline lookup yields CDR1 LNHDA and CDR2 SQIVND (reference sequence). The CDR3 has 14 residues. The CDR3 reads CASSYRTNSYGYTF. The CDR3 bases are TGTGCCAGTAGTTATAGGACCAACTCCTATGGCTACACCTTC. Combining the CDR3 with reference TRBV19 and TRBJ1-2 gives the whole variable domain DGGITQSPKYLFRKEGQNVTLSCEQNLNHDAMYWYRQDPGQGLRLIYYSQIVNDFQKGDIAEGYSVSREKKESFPLTVTSAQKNPTAFYLCASSYRTNSYGYTFGSGTRLTVV.

This rearrangement joins TRBV5-6 to TRBJ1-2; maybe TRBD1 (5 bases). Deletions cut 2 bases from V and 4 bases from J, with 15 bases between. Germline V gene data show CDR1 as SGHDT and CDR2 as YYEEEE. This CDR3 has 15 residues. CDR3 coding DNA: TGTGCCAGCAGCTTCGTGCCTGGGGGATCCTATGGCTACACCTTC. Amino acids: CASSFVPGGSYGYTF.

The V call is TRBV5-1, the J call TRBJ1-3, with D perhaps matching TRBD1 (5 bases). The CDR3 is made up of 16 amino acids. Trimming removed 0 bases at V and 0 bases at J, with 10 bases between. Germline V gene data show CDR1 as SGHRS and CDR2 as YFSETQ. The CDR3 loop is CASSLEGPSSGNTIYF. In DNA, the CDR3 is TGCGCCAGCAGCTTGGAGGGGCCCAGCTCTGGAAACACCATATATTTT.

This chain joins TRBV5-8 and TRBJ1-5, with TRBD1 as a possible D gene (5 bases). Germline V lookup: CDR1 SGHTS, CDR2 YDEGEE. V lost 5 bases, J lost 5 bases, and 11 bases lay in between. CDR3 length: 13 residues. CDR3 residues: CASRTNRHQPQHF. Written as DNA, the CDR3 is TGTGCCAGCAGGACTAACAGGCATCAGCCCCAGCATTTT.